Below, 21 T cell receptor beta chains from the same sample are listed, as sequenced in a study of OX40 agonist ivuxolimab in advanced cancers. Libraries were prepared through the immunoSEQ multiplex PCR assay. TCRdb stores this immuneACCESS table with in-frame sequences only. Part of the clones is absent; in the studies checked, under half of the shortfall reflects unresolved V genes, and no reason is known for the rest. Within this sample are tens of thousands of clones, with approximately 83% of them counted one time only. 12% to 15% of the sample goes to the ten largest clones. Sequences were derived from CD4+ or CD8+ T cells sorted from blood, sampled in a trial of the OX40 agonist ivuxolimab. These receptors all come from an adult with an advanced solid tumor such as melanoma, head and neck, liver or kidney cancer.

The CDR3 DNA sequence: TGTGCCACCTACCATCCACCCCAGCATTTT. Protein: CATYHPPQHF. This chain uses TRBV27 with TRBJ1-5; no definite D call. CDR1 is MNHEY, CDR2 SMNVEV, per germline (reference sequence). V gave up 10 bases and J gave up 10 bases, with 11 bases separating them. The CDR3 is 10 amino acids.

The CDR3 DNA reads as TGTGCCAGCAAAATAATGGGACAGCAGAACACTGAAGCTTTCTTT. Encoded protein: CASKIMGQQNTEAFF. The rearrangement joins TRBV2 to TRBJ1-1, with 7 bases identical to TRBD1. Germline CDR1 SNHLY, CDR2 FYNNEI. CDR3 length: 15 amino acids. The trim removed 7 bases at V and 1 base at J, leaving 9 bases unmatched.

The chain recombines TRBV30 with TRBJ2-7; weak D call: TRBD1 (6 bases). V was trimmed by 7 bases and J by 0 bases, leaving 10 bases between them. CDR1 is GTSNPN and CDR2 is SVGIG in the germline V gene (reference sequence). The CDR3 has 12 residues. The CDR3 loop is CAFRDNSYEQYF. CDR3 DNA sequence: TGTGCCTTCCGGGACAACTCCTACGAGCAGTACTTC.

The J gene is TRBJ1-4, the V gene TRBV18, with 7 bases lining up with TRBD1. The V gene end was trimmed by 5 bases and the J gene end by 8 bases; junction bases not matched to a gene: 8. The CDR3 is 14 residues long. Germline loops: CDR1 KGHSH, CDR2 LQKENI. In DNA, the CDR3 is TGTGCCAGCTCAAGCGACAGGGTGTGGGAAAAACTGTTTTTT. Amino acids: CASSSDRVWEKLFF.

The chain has TRBV7-3 and TRBJ2-1, with 8 bases matching TRBD2. Germline lookup yields CDR1 SGHTA and CDR2 FQGTGA. The CDR3 has 19 residues. V lost 3 bases to trimming and J lost 1 base; unmatched junction nucleotides: 14. The CDR3 DNA is TGTGCCAGCAGCTTTAGGCTCAGAAGCGGGAGCGATTCCTACAATGAGCAGTTCTTC. Translation gives CASSFRLRSGSDSYNEQFF.

The chain employs TRBV18 and TRBJ1-5; 7 bases are a match to TRBD1. The CDR3 has 14 residues. Germline CDR1 reads KGHSH; CDR2 reads LQKENI. Trimming removed 4 bases from V and 3 bases from J; junction bases left unmatched: 3. The DNA for the CDR3 is TGTGCCAGCTCACAAGGACAGGCCAATCAGCCCCAGCATTTT. Translation: CASSQGQANQPQHF.

The CDR3 loop is CASSLGQGSYEQYF. Written as DNA, the CDR3 is TGTGCCAGCAGTTTAGGGCAGGGGTCCTACGAGCAGTACTTC. The chain uses TRBV28 and TRBJ2-7; TRBD1 might be the D (6 bases). The CDR3 runs 14 residues. The V and J ends lost 2 bases and 1 base respectively, with 9 bases between them. Germline CDR1 MDHEN, CDR2 SYDVKM.

The V and J genes are TRBV27 and TRBJ1-2, with 8 bases lining up with TRBD1. This CDR3 has 14 residues. The germline CDR1 and CDR2 sequences are MNHEY and SMNVEV (reference sequence). The J segment lost 5 bases and the V segment lost 3 bases, leaving 5 bases of the junction unmatched. CDR3 sequence reads: CASSFSGTGYGYTF. DNA of the CDR3: TGTGCCAGCAGTTTTTCTGGGACAGGTTATGGCTACACCTTC.

This sequence joins TRBV27 and TRBJ2-7; 10 bases fit TRBD1. This CDR3 is 16 amino acids long. The germline V gene has CDR1 MNHEY and CDR2 SMNVEV (reference sequence). Trimming removed 5 bases from V and 2 bases from J; junction bases left unmatched: 9. The CDR3 reads CASSPAGQGFAYEQYF. CDR3 sequence (DNA): TGTGCCAGCAGTCCCGCGGGACAGGGGTTTGCCTACGAGCAGTACTTC.

This clone is a singleton in its sample. The gene calls are TRBV28 and TRBJ2-4; 11 bases are shared with TRBD1. Germline trimming cut 2 bases from V and 7 bases from J; bases unmatched to any gene: 19. Germline V gene sequence: CDR1 MDHEN, CDR2 SYDVKM. There are 20 residues in the CDR3. The CDR3 loop is CASSLRASGQGVRPVNIQYF. The DNA for the CDR3 is TGTGCCAGCAGTTTACGGGCATCGGGACAGGGGGTGAGGCCAGTTAACATTCAGTACTTC.

V and J are TRBV5-6 and TRBJ1-2, with no clear D. CDR1 is SGHDT, CDR2 YYEEEE, per germline. This CDR3 has 17 residues. V was trimmed by 0 bases and J by 4 bases, leaving 19 bases between them. The CDR3 region has the DNA TGTGCCAGCAGCTTGGTCCCCCTGTTAAGGGAAGGCTATGGCTACACCTTC. It is translated as CASSLVPLLREGYGYTF.

The chain carries TRBV27 and TRBJ2-2; 13 bases fit TRBD2. The ends lost 3 bases at V and 12 bases at J; junction bases unmatched: 7. CDR3 length: 15 amino acids. Germline V gene lookup returns CDR1 MNHEY and CDR2 SMNVEV (reference sequence). The chain's CDR3 is CASSFLGLAGSQLFF. For the CDR3, the DNA is TGTGCCAGCAGTTTTCTGGGACTAGCGGGATCCCAGCTGTTTTTT.

The count of this clone is one. The rearrangement joins TRBV4-1 to TRBJ2-4, with 16 bases matching TRBD2. The CDR3 runs to 18 residues. The V and J ends lost 6 bases and 0 bases, in that order; junction bases with no gene match: 5. Germline V gene sequence: CDR1 MGHRA, CDR2 YSYEKL. As DNA, the CDR3 is TGCGCCAGCAGTCGGGGACTAGCGGGAGGGCAAGCCAAAAACATTCAGTACTTC. Translating gives CASSRGLAGGQAKNIQYF.

The chain is built from TRBV15 and TRBJ2-1; 12 bases agree with TRBD1. This CDR3 has 16 amino acids. CDR1 is LNHNV, CDR2 YYDKDF, per germline (reference sequence). V was clipped by 4 bases and J by 7 bases; unmatched bases: 8. CDR3 loop: CATSKGGQGARNEQFF. CDR3 nucleotide sequence: TGTGCCACCAGCAAGGGGGGACAGGGGGCGCGGAATGAGCAGTTCTTC.

The rearrangement links TRBV6-5 to TRBJ1-5; D remains unclear. V was pared by 0 bases and J by 3 bases, with 6 bases between. The germline V gene has CDR1 MNHEY and CDR2 SVGAGI. The CDR3 has 14 amino acids. CDR3 sequence: CASSYSGPNQPQHF. In DNA form, the CDR3 reads TGTGCCAGCAGTTACTCCGGTCCCAATCAGCCCCAGCATTTT.

V and J are TRBV6-5 and TRBJ1-3; D is perhaps TRBD1 (6 bases). The CDR3 extends over 15 amino acids. Per germline, CDR1 MNHEY and CDR2 SVGAGI. Trimming stripped 8 bases from V and 3 bases from J, with 17 bases between. The CDR3, as DNA: TGTGCCAGCTCGGGAGGGGGGATAGATGGAAACACCATATATTTT. Encoded protein: CASSGGGIDGNTIYF.

The V gene is TRBV14, the J gene TRBJ2-5, with no clear D. The CDR3 runs 16 residues. CDR1 and CDR2 from the germline V gene are SGHDN and FVKESK. V gave up 4 bases and J gave up 5 bases, with 20 bases separating them. As DNA, the CDR3 is TGTGCCAGCAGCCGCCGACGCGGCGTCTCCGGTGAGACCCAGTACTTC. Its translation: CASSRRRGVSGETQYF.

The genes are TRBV7-2 and TRBJ1-1, with TRBD1 matching over 7 bases. Germline CDR1 and CDR2: SGHTA and FQGNSA. With V trimmed by 5 bases and J by 5 bases, 8 bases remained unmatched. The CDR3 loop spans 14 amino acids. The CDR3 DNA sequence: TGTGCCAGCAGCCCACGACAGGGAGGGACTGAAGCTTTCTTT. This translates into CASSPRQGGTEAFF.

The V call is TRBV6-5, the J call TRBJ1-4, with D possibly matching TRBD1 (6 bases). The CDR3 extends over 15 amino acids. CDR1 MNHEY and CDR2 SVGAGI come from the germline V gene. Deletions cut 5 bases from V and 8 bases from J, with 18 bases between. The CDR3 bases are TGTGCCAGCAGTCCAAGGGGGACCCCGGGGGAAAAACTGTTTTTT. This translates into CASSPRGTPGEKLFF.

The chain recombines TRBV29-1 with TRBJ2-7; TRBD1 matches at 12 bases. Looked up from germline, CDR1 is SQVTM and CDR2 is ANQGSEA. Unmatched junction bases numbered 4, after V lost 6 bases and J lost 1 base. CDR3 size: 14 residues. Here the CDR3 reads CSVPGQGASYEQYF. The CDR3 region has the DNA TGCAGCGTCCCGGGACAGGGGGCATCCTACGAGCAGTACTTC.

The chain uses TRBV6-5 and TRBJ1-3; no firm D call. Germline CDR1 reads MNHEY; CDR2 reads SVGAGI. The length of the CDR3 is 15 residues. V was clipped by 0 bases and J by 4 bases, with 10 bases between them. The CDR3 sequence: CASSYSIGRGNTIYF. In nucleotides, the CDR3 is TGTGCCAGCAGTTACTCGATCGGTAGGGGAAACACCATATATTTT.